This TCR beta chain stems from a study of T cell changes during pregnancy in multiple sclerosis. CDR1 and CDR2 from the germline V gene are MNHNY and SVGAGI (reference sequence). The CDR3 has 15 residues. V trimming: 6 bases; J trimming: 4 bases; junction bases outside the gene matches: 10. The repertoire was sequenced with immunoSEQ multiplex PCR; TCRdb's copy has only in-frame clones and lacks some. The sample includes over 25,000 clones, around nine tenths of them seen just once. Specimen: CD4+ T cells from peripheral blood mononuclear cells, collected in the first trimester of pregnancy. This clonotype originated in a female donor with multiple sclerosis, enrolled in a pregnancy study. The chain employs TRBV6-6 and TRBJ1-2; TRBD1 aligns across 8 bases. The CDR3 coding sequence is TGTGCCAGCAGGCGTCAGGGGGCGCCGGTCTATGGCTACACCTTC. Protein product: CASRRQGAPVYGYTF.